What follows is one TCR beta chain and its context. Antigen unknown. Through template switching, a universal primer site was introduced, and the cDNA contained unique molecular identifiers. TCRdb recomputed calls from the 5' RACE reads with MiXCR, one row per CDR3 protein. The sample records about 530,000 distinct CDR3 sequences, roughly 15% being singletons. The sample originates from a study of identical twins. Overall study findings and caveats: For out-of-frame beta sequences, excess twin sharing was weaker. The models gave estimates that fell short of the out-of-frame TCR alpha sharing seen in monozygotic twins. Out-of-frame alpha sequences common to twins exhibited a surplus of low generation probability.

The CDR3 totals 12 residues. V shed 4 bases and J 4 bases; nucleotides not matched to a gene: 2. In germline, CDR1 is SGHRS, CDR2 YFSETQ. The same data also went into a second study, on yellow fever vaccine responses in identical twins.

This TCR was recovered from a woman aged 18-29 years in good health. This chain uses TRBV5-1 with TRBJ2-7; 7 nucleotides align to TRBD1. The sequenced material came from CD4+ T cells sorted from blood. CDR3 DNA: TGCGCCAGCAGCGGCAGGGGGTACGAGCAGTACTTC. This translates into CASSGRGYEQYF.